A selection of T cell receptor beta chains follows, all from one sample in a study of blood T cell repertoires in COVID-19. Libraries were prepared by immunoSEQ multiplex PCR; TCRdb keeps only in-frame clonotypes and omits some of them. The table shows a few hundred thousand clones, with around 92% occurring only once. The sequenced sample consisted of PBMCs or T cells enriched from blood (not recorded which). Source of these receptors: a woman aged 45-59 years who had been exposed to COVID-19. Both conserved end residues are part of each CDR3. D genes are given only for firm matches. Size is omitted from some rows. Given values are once, few, many or a class for expanded clones.

size: -; V: TRBV19; D: -; J: TRBJ1-2; DNA: TGTGCCAGTAGTATAGCCCAGGGACTGCGGGGCTACACCTTC; CDR3: CASSIAQGLRGYTF
size: -; V: TRBV5-1; D: -; J: TRBJ2-5; DNA: TGCGCCAGCAGCCCAGGGCAGCGACCTCCCGAGACCCAGTACTTC; CDR3: CASSPGQRPPETQYF
size: once; V: TRBV7-9; D: TRBD2; J: TRBJ2-1; DNA: TGTGCCAGCAGCTTAGGGGAGGGACTCTACAATGAGCAGTTCTTC; CDR3: CASSLGEGLYNEQFF
size: -; V: TRBV5-5; D: TRBD1; J: TRBJ2-5; DNA: TGTGCCAGCAGCTTAGATGACAGGGTCCCCCAAGAGACCCAGTACTTC; CDR3: CASSLDDRVPQETQYF
size: -; V: TRBV7-9; D: -; J: TRBJ2-1; DNA: TGTGCCAGCAGCTTAAGGGTTGGGGGCAGCTCCTACAATGAGCAGTTCTTC; CDR3: CASSLRVGGSSYNEQFF
size: -; V: TRBV19; D: TRBD1; J: TRBJ1-1; DNA: TGTGCCAGTACGCGAGGGACAGGGATGAACACTGAAGCTTTCTTT; CDR3: CASTRGTGMNTEAFF
size: few; V: TRBV14; D: -; J: TRBJ1-2; DNA: TGTGCCAGCAGCCCAGACAGTATCCATGGCTACACCTTC; CDR3: CASSPDSIHGYTF
size: -; V: TRBV27; D: TRBD1; J: TRBJ2-6; DNA: TGTGCCAGCAGCGCCCGATCAGGGGGCCCCAACGTCCTGACTTTC; CDR3: CASSARSGGPNVLTF
size: -; V: TRBV3-1/TRBV3-2; D: TRBD1; J: TRBJ1-6; DNA: TGTGCCAGCAGGGGACAGGGGGCCAATTCACCCCTCCACTTT; CDR3: CASRGQGANSPLHF
size: -; V: TRBV4-1; D: TRBD1; J: TRBJ1-1; DNA: TGCGCCAGCAGCCAACCTGGGACAGGGATGTCTGAAGCTTTCTTT; CDR3: CASSQPGTGMSEAFF
size: -; V: TRBV19; D: -; J: TRBJ1-1; DNA: TGTGCCAGTCGTGGCGGGGGGTGGATCACTGAAGCTTTCTTT; CDR3: CASRGGGWITEAFF
size: -; V: TRBV29-1; D: -; J: TRBJ2-7; DNA: TGCAGCGTTGAAGGAGCCCGAGACGAGCAGTACTTC; CDR3: CSVEGARDEQYF
size: -; V: TRBV6-5; D: -; J: TRBJ2-2; DNA: TGTGCCAGCAGTTGGGCCTTGAACACCGGGGAGCTGTTTTTT; CDR3: CASSWALNTGELFF
size: -; V: TRBV29-1; D: TRBD2; J: TRBJ2-7; DNA: TGCAGCGTCGGGACTAACTACGAGCAGTACTTC; CDR3: CSVGTNYEQYF
size: -; V: TRBV18; D: TRBD1; J: TRBJ2-3; DNA: TGTGCCAGCTCACCACGGACAGGGGGCAAAGATACGCAGTATTTT; CDR3: CASSPRTGGKDTQYF
size: -; V: TRBV28; D: -; J: TRBJ2-7; DNA: TGTGCCAGCGTAGCGGTGTCCTACGAGCAGTACTTC; CDR3: CASVAVSYEQYF
size: -; V: TRBV19; D: -; J: TRBJ1-6; DNA: TGTGCCAGTAGTACCTTGGGAGTGGGTAATTCACCCCTCCACTTT; CDR3: CASSTLGVGNSPLHF
size: -; V: TRBV7-8; D: -; J: TRBJ2-3; DNA: TGTGCCAGCAGCTTAGATGGGGGGAGCACAGATACGCAGTATTTT; CDR3: CASSLDGGSTDTQYF
size: -; V: TRBV11-1; D: -; J: TRBJ1-2; DNA: TGTGCCAGCAGCTTAGGTTCTGGTCGGGTCCACACCTTC; CDR3: CASSLGSGRVHTF